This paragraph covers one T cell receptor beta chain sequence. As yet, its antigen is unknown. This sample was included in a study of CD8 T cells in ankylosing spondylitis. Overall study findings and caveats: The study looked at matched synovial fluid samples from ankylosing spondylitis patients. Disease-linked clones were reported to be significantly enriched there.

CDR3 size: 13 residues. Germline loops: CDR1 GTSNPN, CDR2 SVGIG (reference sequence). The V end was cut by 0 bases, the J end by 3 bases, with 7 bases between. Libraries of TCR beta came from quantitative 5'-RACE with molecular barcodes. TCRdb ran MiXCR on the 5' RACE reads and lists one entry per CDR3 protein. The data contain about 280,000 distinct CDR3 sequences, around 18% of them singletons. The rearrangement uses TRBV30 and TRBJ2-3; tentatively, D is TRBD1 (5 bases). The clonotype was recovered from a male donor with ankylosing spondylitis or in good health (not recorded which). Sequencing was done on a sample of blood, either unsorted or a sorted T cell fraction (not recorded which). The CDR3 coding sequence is TGTGCCTGGAGTGTTCAGGGTACAGATACGCAGTATTTT. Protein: CAWSVQGTDTQYF. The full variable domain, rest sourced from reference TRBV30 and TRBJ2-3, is SQTIHQWPATLVQPVGSPLSLECTVEGTSNPNLYWYRQAAGRGLQLLFYSVGIGQISSEVPQNLSASRPQDRQFILSSKKLLLSDSGFYLCAWSVQGTDTQYFGPGTRLTVL.